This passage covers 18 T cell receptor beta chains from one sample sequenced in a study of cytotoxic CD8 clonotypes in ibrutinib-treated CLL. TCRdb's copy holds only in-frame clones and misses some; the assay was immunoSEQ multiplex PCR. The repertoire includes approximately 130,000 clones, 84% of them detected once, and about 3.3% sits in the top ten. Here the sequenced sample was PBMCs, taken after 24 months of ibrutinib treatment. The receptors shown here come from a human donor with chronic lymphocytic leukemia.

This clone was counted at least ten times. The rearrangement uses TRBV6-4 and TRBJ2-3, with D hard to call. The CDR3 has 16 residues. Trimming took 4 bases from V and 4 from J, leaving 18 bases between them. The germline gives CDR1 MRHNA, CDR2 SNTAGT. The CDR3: CASSAGPGGAADTQYF. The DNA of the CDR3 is TGTGCCAGCAGTGCTGGACCCGGCGGTGCGGCAGATACGCAGTATTTT.

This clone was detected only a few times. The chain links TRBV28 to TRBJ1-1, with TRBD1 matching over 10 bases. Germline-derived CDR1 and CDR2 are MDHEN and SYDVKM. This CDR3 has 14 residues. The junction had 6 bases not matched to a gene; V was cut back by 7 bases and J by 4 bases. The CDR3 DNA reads TGTGCCAGCACCCGGGACAGGGGCGGCACTGAAGCTTTCTTT. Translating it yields CASTRDRGGTEAFF.

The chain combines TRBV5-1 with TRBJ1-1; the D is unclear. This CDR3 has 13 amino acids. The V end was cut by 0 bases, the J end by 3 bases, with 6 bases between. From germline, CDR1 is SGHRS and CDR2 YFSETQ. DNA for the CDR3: TGCGCCAGCAGCTTGGGGGCTGACACTGAAGCTTTCTTT. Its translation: CASSLGADTEAFF.

The CDR3 bases are TGTGCCAGCAGGGGGGACAGGACTTCCTATGGCTACACCTTC. Protein: CASRGDRTSYGYTF. V and J are TRBV6-5 and TRBJ1-2; 8 bases are shared with TRBD1. Germline-derived CDR1 and CDR2 are MNHEY and SVGAGI. V was pared by 6 bases and J by 4 bases, with 7 bases of the junction left unmatched. The CDR3 sequence is 14 residues long.

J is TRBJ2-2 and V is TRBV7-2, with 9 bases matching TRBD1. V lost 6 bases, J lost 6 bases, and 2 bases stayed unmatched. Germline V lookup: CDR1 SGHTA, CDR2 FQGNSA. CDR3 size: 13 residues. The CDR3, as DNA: TGTGCCAGCAGGCACAGGGGGCCCGGGGAGCTGTTTTTT. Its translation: CASRHRGPGELFF. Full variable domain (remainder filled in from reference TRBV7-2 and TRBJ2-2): GAGVSQSPSNKVTEKGKDVELRCDPISGHTALYWYRQSLGQGLEFLIYFQGNSAPDKSGLPSDRFSAERTGGSVSTLTIQRTQQEDSAVYLCASRHRGPGELFFGEGSRLTVL.

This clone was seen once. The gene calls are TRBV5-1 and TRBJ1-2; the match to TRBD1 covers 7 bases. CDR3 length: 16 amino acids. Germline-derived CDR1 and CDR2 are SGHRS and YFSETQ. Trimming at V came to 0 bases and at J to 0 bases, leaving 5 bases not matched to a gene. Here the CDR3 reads CASSLDTGATNYGYTF. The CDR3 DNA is TGCGCCAGCAGCTTGGACACAGGGGCGACTAACTATGGCTACACCTTC.

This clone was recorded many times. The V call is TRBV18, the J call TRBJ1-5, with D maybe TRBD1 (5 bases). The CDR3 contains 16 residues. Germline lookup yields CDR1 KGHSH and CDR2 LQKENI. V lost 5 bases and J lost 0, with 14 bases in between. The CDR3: CASSSGTGNSNQPQHF. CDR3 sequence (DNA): TGTGCCAGCTCATCGGGGACGGGTAATAGCAATCAGCCCCAGCATTTT.

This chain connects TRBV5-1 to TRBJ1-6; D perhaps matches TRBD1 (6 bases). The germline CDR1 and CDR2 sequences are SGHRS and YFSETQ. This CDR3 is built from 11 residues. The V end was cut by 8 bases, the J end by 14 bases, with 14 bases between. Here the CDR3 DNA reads TGCGCCAGTCGACAGGAGGTCACCCTCCACTTT. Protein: CASRQEVTLHF.

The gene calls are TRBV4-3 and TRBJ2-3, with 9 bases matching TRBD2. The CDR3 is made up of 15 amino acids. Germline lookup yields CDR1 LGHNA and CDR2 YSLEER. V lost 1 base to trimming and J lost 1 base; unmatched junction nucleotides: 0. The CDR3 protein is CASSQASGGTDTQYF. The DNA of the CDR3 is TGCGCCAGCAGCCAAGCTAGCGGGGGCACAGATACGCAGTATTTT.

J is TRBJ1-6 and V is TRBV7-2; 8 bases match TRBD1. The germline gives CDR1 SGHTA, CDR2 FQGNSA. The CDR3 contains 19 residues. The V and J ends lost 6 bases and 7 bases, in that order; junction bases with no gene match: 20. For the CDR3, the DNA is TGTGCCAGCAGATTCCCTGGGACAGGCCTACATAGGGGGAATTCACCCCTCCACTTT. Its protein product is CASRFPGTGLHRGNSPLHF.

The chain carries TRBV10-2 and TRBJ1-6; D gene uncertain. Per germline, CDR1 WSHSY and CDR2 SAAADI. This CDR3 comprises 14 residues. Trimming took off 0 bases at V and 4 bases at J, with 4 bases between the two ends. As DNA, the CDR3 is TGCGCCAGCAGTGAGTCAGAGTATAATTCACCCCTCCACTTT. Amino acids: CASSESEYNSPLHF.

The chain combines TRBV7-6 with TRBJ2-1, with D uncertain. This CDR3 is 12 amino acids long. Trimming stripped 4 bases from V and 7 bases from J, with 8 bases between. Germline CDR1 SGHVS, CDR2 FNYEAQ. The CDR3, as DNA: TGTGCCAGCAGCTCACATGGGAATGAGCAGTTCTTC. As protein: CASSSHGNEQFF.

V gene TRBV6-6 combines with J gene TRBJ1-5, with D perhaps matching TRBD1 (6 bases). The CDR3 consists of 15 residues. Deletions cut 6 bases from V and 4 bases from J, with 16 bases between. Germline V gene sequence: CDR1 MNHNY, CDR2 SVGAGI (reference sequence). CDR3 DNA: TGTGCCAGCAGGGCCGGGACAAGCTTTAATCAGCCCCAGCATTTT. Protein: CASRAGTSFNQPQHF.

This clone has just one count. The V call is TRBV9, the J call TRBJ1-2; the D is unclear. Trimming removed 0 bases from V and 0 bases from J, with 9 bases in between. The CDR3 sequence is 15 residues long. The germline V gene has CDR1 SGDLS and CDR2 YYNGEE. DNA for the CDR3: TGTGCCAGCAGCGTAGAAGGGATAGCTAACTATGGCTACACCTTC. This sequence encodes CASSVEGIANYGYTF.

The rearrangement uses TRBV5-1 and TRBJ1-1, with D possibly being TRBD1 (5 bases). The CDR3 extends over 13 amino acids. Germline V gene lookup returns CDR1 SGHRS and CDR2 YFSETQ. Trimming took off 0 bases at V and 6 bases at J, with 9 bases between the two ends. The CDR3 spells CASSLGGEAEAFF. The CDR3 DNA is TGCGCCAGCAGCTTGGGAGGGGAGGCTGAAGCTTTCTTT.

The chain's CDR3 is CASSQGRATNEKLFF. The DNA for the CDR3 is TGTGCCAGCAGCCAAGGACGGGCAACTAATGAAAAACTGTTTTTT. This chain connects TRBV7-9 to TRBJ1-4; D not certain. Looked up from germline, CDR1 is SEHNR and CDR2 is FQNEAQ (reference sequence). CDR3 length: 15 amino acids. The V end was cut by 5 bases, the J end by 0 bases, with 10 bases between.

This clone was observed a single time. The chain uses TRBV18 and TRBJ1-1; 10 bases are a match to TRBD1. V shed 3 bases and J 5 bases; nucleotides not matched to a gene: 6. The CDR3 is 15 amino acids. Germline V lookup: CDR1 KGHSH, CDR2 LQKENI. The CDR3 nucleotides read TGTGCCAGCTCACCCGACAGGGGGCGAGGGACTGAAGCTTTCTTT. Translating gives CASSPDRGRGTEAFF.

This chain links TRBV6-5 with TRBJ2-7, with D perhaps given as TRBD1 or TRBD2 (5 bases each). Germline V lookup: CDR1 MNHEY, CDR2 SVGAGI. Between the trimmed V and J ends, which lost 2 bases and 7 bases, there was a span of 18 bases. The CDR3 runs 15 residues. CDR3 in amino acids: CASSYGGLNVREQYF. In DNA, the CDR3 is TGTGCCAGCAGTTACGGGGGTCTCAACGTGAGGGAGCAGTACTTC.